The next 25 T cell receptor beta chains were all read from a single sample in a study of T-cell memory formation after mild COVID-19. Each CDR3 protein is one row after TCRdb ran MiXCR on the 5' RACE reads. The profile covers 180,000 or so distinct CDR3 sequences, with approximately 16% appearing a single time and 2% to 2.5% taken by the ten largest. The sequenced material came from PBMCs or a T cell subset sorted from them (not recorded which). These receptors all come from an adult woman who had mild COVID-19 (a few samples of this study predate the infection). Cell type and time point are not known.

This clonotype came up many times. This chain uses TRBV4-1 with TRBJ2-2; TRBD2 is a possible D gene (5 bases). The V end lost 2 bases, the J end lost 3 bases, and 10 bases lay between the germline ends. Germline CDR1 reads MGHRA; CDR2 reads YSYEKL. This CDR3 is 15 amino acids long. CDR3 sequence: CASSQSTRDTGELFF. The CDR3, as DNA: TGCGCCAGCAGCCAATCTACGAGGGACACCGGGGAGCTGTTTTTT.

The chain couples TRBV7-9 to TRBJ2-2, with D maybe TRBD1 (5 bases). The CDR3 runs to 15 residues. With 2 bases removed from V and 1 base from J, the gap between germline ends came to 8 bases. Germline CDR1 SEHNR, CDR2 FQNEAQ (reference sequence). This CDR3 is CASSLRRVNTGELFF. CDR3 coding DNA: TGTGCCAGCAGCTTACGCAGGGTGAACACCGGGGAGCTGTTTTTT.

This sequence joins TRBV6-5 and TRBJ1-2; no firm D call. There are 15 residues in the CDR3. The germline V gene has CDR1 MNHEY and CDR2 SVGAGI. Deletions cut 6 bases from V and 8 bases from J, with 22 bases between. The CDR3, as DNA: TGTGCCAGCAGCAAGGCCCCAACTGGGGTGTTGGGCTACACCTTC. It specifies CASSKAPTGVLGYTF.

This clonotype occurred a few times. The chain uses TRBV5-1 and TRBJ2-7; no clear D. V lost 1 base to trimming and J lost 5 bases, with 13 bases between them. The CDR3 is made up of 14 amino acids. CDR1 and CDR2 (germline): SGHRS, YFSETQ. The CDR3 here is CASSLPGSYDEQYF. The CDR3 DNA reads TGCGCCAGCAGCTTGCCAGGCTCTTACGACGAGCAGTACTTC.

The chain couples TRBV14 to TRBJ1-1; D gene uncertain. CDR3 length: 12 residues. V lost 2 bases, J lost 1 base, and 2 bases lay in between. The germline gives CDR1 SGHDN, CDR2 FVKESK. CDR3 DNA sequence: TGTGCCAGCAGCCAACCGAACACTGAAGCTTTCTTT. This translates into CASSQPNTEAFF.

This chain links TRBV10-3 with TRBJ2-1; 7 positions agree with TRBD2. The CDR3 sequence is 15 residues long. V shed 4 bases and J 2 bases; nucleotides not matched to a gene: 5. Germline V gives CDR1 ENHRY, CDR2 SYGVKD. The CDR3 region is CAISGAGSAYNEQFF. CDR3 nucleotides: TGTGCCATCAGTGGAGCGGGGAGCGCCTACAATGAGCAGTTCTTC.

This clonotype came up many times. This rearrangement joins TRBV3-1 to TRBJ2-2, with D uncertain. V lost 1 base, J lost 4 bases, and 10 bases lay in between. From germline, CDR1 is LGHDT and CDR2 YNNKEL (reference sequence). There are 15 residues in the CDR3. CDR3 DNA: TGTGCCAGCAGCCAAGGCCGCACTATCACCGGGGAGCTGTTTTTT. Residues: CASSQGRTITGELFF.

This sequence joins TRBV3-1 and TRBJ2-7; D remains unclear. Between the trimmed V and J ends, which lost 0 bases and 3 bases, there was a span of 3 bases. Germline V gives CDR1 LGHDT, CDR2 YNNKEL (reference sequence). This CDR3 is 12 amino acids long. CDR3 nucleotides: TGTGCCAGCAGCCAAGATCACTACGAGCAGTACTTC. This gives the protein CASSQDHYEQYF.

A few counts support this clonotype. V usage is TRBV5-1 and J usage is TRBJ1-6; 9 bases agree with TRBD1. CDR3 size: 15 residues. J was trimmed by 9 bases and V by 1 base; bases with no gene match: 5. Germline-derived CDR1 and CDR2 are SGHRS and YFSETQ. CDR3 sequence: CASSLSGQGSSPLHF. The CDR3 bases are TGCGCCAGCAGCTTGAGCGGACAGGGGAGTTCACCCCTCCACTTT.

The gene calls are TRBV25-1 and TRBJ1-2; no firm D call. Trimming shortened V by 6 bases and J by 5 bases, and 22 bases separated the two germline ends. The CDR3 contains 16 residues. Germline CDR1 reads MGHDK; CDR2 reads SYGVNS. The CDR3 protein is CASSPSGVPRAYGYTF. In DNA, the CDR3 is TGTGCCAGCAGCCCCAGCGGGGTCCCCCGCGCTTATGGCTACACCTTC.

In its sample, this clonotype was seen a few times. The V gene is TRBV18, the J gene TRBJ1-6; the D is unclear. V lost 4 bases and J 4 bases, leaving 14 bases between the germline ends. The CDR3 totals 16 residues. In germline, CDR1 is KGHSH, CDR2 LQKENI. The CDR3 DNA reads TGTGCCAGCTCACTCCAGGACCGCGCGTATAATTCACCCCTCCACTTT. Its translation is CASSLQDRAYNSPLHF.

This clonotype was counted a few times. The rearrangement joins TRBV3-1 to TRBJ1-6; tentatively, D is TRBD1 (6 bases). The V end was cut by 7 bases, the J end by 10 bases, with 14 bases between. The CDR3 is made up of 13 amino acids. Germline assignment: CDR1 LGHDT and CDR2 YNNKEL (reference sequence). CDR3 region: CASNRRGGSPLHF. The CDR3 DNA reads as TGTGCCAGCAACCGAAGGGGGGGCTCACCCCTCCACTTT. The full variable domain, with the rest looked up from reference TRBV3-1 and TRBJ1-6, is DTAVSQTPKYLVTQMGNDKSIKCEQNLGHDTMYWYKQDSKKFLKIMFSYNNKELIINETVPNRFSPKSPDKAHLNLHINSLELGDSAVYFCASNRRGGSPLHFGNGTRLTVT.

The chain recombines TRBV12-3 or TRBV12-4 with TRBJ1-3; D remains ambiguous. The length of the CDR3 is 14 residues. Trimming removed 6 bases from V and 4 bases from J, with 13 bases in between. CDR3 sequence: CASRISSGGNTIYF. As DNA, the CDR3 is TGTGCCAGCAGAATCAGTAGTGGGGGAAACACCATATATTTT.

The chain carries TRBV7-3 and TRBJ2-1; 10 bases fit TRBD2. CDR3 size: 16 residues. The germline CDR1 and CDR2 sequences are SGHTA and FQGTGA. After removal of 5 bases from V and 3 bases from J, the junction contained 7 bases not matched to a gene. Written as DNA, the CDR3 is TGTGCCAGCAGCCTATTAGCGGGGGGCGGCTACAATGAGCAGTTCTTC. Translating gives CASSLLAGGGYNEQFF.

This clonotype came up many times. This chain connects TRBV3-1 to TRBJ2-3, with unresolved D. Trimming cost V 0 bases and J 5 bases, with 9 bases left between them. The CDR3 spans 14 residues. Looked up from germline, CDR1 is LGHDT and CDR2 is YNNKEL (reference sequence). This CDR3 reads CASSQDPGRDTQYF. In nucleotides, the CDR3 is TGTGCCAGCAGCCAAGATCCAGGAAGAGATACGCAGTATTTT.

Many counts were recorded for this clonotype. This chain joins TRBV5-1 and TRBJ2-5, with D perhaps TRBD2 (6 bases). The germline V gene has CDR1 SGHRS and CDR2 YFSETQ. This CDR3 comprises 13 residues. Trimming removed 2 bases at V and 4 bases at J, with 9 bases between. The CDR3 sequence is CASSLGGTETQYF. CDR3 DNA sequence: TGCGCCAGCAGCTTAGGAGGGACAGAGACCCAGTACTTC.

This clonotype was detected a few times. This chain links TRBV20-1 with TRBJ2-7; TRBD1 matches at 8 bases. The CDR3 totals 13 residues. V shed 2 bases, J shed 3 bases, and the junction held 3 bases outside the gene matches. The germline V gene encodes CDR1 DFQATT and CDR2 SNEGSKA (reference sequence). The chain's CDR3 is CSARPGQGYEQYF. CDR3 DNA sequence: TGCAGTGCTAGACCAGGACAGGGCTACGAGCAGTACTTC.

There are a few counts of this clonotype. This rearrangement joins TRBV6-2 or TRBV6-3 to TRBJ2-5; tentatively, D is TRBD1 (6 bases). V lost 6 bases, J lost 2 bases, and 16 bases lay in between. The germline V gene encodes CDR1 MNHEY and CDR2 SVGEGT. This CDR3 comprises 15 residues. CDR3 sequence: CASSPITGIQETQYF. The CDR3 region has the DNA TGTGCCAGCAGCCCCATCACAGGGATTCAAGAGACCCAGTACTTC.

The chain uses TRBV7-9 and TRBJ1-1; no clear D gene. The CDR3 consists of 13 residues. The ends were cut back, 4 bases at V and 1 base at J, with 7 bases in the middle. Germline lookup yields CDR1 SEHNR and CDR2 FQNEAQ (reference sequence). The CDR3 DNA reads TGTGCCAGCAGCTCAGAGGGGAACACTGAAGCTTTCTTT. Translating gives CASSSEGNTEAFF.

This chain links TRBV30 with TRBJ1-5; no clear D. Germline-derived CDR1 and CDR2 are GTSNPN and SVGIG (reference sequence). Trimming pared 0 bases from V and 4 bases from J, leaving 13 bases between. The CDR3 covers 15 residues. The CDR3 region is CAWSVRSQTNQPQHF. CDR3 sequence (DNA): TGTGCCTGGAGTGTACGTTCACAGACTAATCAGCCCCAGCATTTT. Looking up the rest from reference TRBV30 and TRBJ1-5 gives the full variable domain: SQTIHQWPATLVQPVGSPLSLECTVEGTSNPNLYWYRQAAGRGLQLLFYSVGIGQISSEVPQNLSASRPQDRQFILSSKKLLLSDSGFYLCAWSVRSQTNQPQHFGDGTRLSIL.

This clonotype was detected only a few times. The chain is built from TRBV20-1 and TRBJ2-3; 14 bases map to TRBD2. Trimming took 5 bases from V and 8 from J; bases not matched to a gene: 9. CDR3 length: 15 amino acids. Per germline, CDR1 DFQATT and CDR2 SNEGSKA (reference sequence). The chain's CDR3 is CSASRGLAGGLTQYF. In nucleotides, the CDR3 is TGCAGTGCTTCCCGTGGACTAGCGGGGGGCCTTACGCAGTATTTT.

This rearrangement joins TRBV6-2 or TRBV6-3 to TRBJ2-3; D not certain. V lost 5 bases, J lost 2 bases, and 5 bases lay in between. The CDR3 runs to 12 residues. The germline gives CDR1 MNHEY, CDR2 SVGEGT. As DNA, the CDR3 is TGTGCCAGCAGTCAAACCACAGATACGCAGTATTTT. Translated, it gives CASSQTTDTQYF.

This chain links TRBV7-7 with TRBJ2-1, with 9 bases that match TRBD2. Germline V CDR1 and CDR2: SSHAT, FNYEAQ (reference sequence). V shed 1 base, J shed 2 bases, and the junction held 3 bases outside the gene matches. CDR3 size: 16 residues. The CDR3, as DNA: TGTGCCAGCAGCTTAGATATAGCGGGGGCCTACAATGAGCAGTTCTTC. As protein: CASSLDIAGAYNEQFF.

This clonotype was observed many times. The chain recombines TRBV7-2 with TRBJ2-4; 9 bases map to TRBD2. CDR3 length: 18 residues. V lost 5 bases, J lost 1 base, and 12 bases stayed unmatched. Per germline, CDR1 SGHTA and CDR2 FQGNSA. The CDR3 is CASSPRRREGLAKNIQYF. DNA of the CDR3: TGTGCCAGCAGCCCACGACGGCGGGAGGGCCTGGCCAAAAACATTCAGTACTTC.

The CDR3 spells CASSPGRGRNYGYTF. CDR3 DNA: TGTGCCAGCAGCCCGGGGAGGGGGCGCAACTATGGCTACACCTTC. The chain recombines TRBV3-1 with TRBJ1-2, with 7 bases aligning to TRBD1. The CDR3 contains 15 residues. The germline gives CDR1 LGHDT, CDR2 YNNKEL (reference sequence). Trimming at V came to 4 bases and at J to 2 bases, leaving 7 bases not matched to a gene.